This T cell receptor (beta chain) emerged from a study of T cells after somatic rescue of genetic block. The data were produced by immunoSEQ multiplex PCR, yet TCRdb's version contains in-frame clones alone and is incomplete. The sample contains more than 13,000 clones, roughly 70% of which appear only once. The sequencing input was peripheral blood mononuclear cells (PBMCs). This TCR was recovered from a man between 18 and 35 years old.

The CDR3 DNA follows: TGTGCCAGCAAACAAGGGTTTTTATACGAGCAGTACTTC. Amino acid sequence: CASKQGFLYEQYF. The chain has TRBV6-5 and TRBJ2-7, with no clear D. Germline values: CDR1 MNHEY, CDR2 SVGAGI. V dropped 7 bases and J dropped 4 bases, with 14 bases sitting between them. The CDR3 spans 13 residues.